These T cell receptor beta chains were read from a single sample in a study of blood T cell repertoires in COVID-19. The assay was immunoSEQ multiplex PCR, and TCRdb's table has in-frame clones only and misses some. The table lists fewer than 55,000 clones, about four fifths of them singletons. Sequencing was carried out using peripheral blood. The receptors shown here come from a woman in her fifties or sixties with acute or convalescent COVID-19. Both conserved end residues are part of each CDR3. A D gene is named only where the DNA matches it firmly. Clone size is given for some rows only: seen once, a few or many times, or a class if the clone is expanded.

j_call: TRBJ1-5
d_call: NA
clone_size: NA
v_call: TRBV2
cdr3_aa: CASSAQTYSNQPQHF
cdr3_nt: TGTGCCAGCAGTGCACAGACCTATAGCAATCAGCCCCAGCATTTT

j_call: TRBJ1-1
d_call: NA
clone_size: once
v_call: TRBV9
cdr3_aa: CASSVEDIGTEAFF
cdr3_nt: TGTGCCAGCAGCGTAGAAGACATAGGCACTGAAGCTTTCTTT

j_call: TRBJ1-2
d_call: TRBD1
clone_size: NA
v_call: TRBV5-5
cdr3_aa: CASSPPAGGTGYTF
cdr3_nt: TGTGCCAGCAGCCCCCCCGCAGGGGGAACGGGCTACACCTTC

j_call: TRBJ1-5
d_call: TRBD1
clone_size: NA
v_call: TRBV7-8
cdr3_aa: CASSSGQHNQPQHF
cdr3_nt: TGTGCCAGCAGCTCGGGACAGCACAATCAGCCCCAGCATTTT

j_call: TRBJ2-5
d_call: TRBD1
clone_size: NA
v_call: TRBV4-2
cdr3_aa: CASSQTGGRPQETQYF
cdr3_nt: TGTGCCAGCAGTCAGACAGGGGGGCGTCCACAAGAGACCCAGTACTTC

j_call: TRBJ2-1
d_call: TRBD2
clone_size: few
v_call: TRBV4-1
cdr3_aa: CASSQTTSGRINEQFF
cdr3_nt: TGCGCCAGCAGCCAGACCACTAGCGGGAGGATCAATGAGCAGTTCTTC

j_call: TRBJ1-4
d_call: TRBD1
clone_size: NA
v_call: TRBV6-5
cdr3_aa: CASSYGTGTEKLFF
cdr3_nt: TGTGCCAGCAGTTACGGGACAGGGACTGAAAAACTGTTTTTT

j_call: TRBJ1-3
d_call: NA
clone_size: NA
v_call: TRBV7-2
cdr3_aa: CASSLRGGGNTIYF
cdr3_nt: TGTGCCAGCAGCTTACGGGGAGGTGGAAACACCATATATTTT

j_call: TRBJ2-1
d_call: TRBD1
clone_size: once
v_call: TRBV5-1
cdr3_aa: CASSDPGQIHYNEQFF
cdr3_nt: TGCGCCAGCAGCGACCCGGGACAGATACACTACAATGAGCAGTTCTTC

j_call: TRBJ1-5
d_call: NA
clone_size: NA
v_call: TRBV6-1
cdr3_aa: CASSEAHRAGGQPQHF
cdr3_nt: TGTGCCAGCAGTGAAGCCCACAGGGCGGGGGGTCAGCCCCAGCATTTT

j_call: TRBJ1-1
d_call: NA
clone_size: NA
v_call: TRBV27
cdr3_aa: CASSPSTLIRDTEVNTEAFF
cdr3_nt: TGTGCCAGCAGTCCCTCCACCTTGATCCGGGACACCGAAGTGAACACTGAAGCTTTCTTT

j_call: TRBJ1-2
d_call: NA
clone_size: NA
v_call: TRBV19
cdr3_aa: CASSAGTRGYGYTF
cdr3_nt: TGTGCCAGTAGTGCCGGGACAAGAGGCTATGGCTACACCTTC

j_call: TRBJ2-4
d_call: NA
clone_size: NA
v_call: TRBV5-4
cdr3_aa: CASSFLFREAKNIQYF
cdr3_nt: TGTGCCAGCAGCTTTCTATTTCGGGAAGCCAAAAACATTCAGTACTTC

j_call: TRBJ2-5
d_call: NA
clone_size: NA
v_call: TRBV10-3
cdr3_aa: CAISEGRQPQQETQYF
cdr3_nt: TGTGCCATCAGTGAGGGCAGGCAACCGCAACAAGAGACCCAGTACTTC

j_call: TRBJ1-1
d_call: NA
clone_size: NA
v_call: TRBV6-1
cdr3_aa: CASSERVGAGTEAFF
cdr3_nt: TGTGCCAGCAGTGAAAGGGTGGGAGCAGGCACTGAAGCTTTCTTT

j_call: TRBJ1-6
d_call: TRBD1
clone_size: NA
v_call: TRBV24-1
cdr3_aa: CATSDFRDRANSYNSPLHF
cdr3_nt: TGTGCCACCAGTGATTTCCGGGACAGGGCGAACTCCTATAATTCACCCCTCCACTTT

j_call: TRBJ2-3
d_call: TRBD1
clone_size: NA
v_call: TRBV5-1
cdr3_aa: CASREGGQAYTDTQYF
cdr3_nt: TGCGCCAGCAGAGAGGGTGGACAGGCCTACACAGATACGCAGTATTTT

j_call: TRBJ1-1
d_call: NA
clone_size: NA
v_call: TRBV7-9
cdr3_aa: CASSLGGRVNTEAFF
cdr3_nt: TGTGCCAGCAGCTTGGGGGGACGGGTGAACACTGAAGCTTTCTTT

j_call: TRBJ1-2
d_call: NA
clone_size: NA
v_call: TRBV6-1
cdr3_aa: CASSEPKRGGYTF
cdr3_nt: TGTGCCAGCAGTGAACCCAAAAGGGGTGGCTACACCTTC

j_call: TRBJ1-1
d_call: NA
clone_size: NA
v_call: TRBV14
cdr3_aa: CASSQDFLGAFF
cdr3_nt: TGTGCCAGCAGCCAAGATTTCCTAGGAGCTTTCTTT

j_call: TRBJ1-2
d_call: NA
clone_size: NA
v_call: TRBV5-8
cdr3_aa: CASSLVASGNYGYTF
cdr3_nt: TGTGCCAGCAGCTTGGTAGCTTCTGGTAACTATGGCTACACCTTC

j_call: TRBJ1-2
d_call: TRBD1
clone_size: few
v_call: TRBV5-1
cdr3_aa: CASSPQARDRYGYTF
cdr3_nt: TGCGCCAGCAGCCCCCAAGCTCGGGACAGGTATGGCTACACCTTC

j_call: TRBJ1-2
d_call: NA
clone_size: NA
v_call: TRBV19
cdr3_aa: CASRIDSRPSYGYTF
cdr3_nt: TGTGCCAGTAGGATTGACAGCAGACCCTCTTATGGCTACACCTTC

j_call: TRBJ1-2
d_call: TRBD1
clone_size: NA
v_call: TRBV20-1
cdr3_aa: CSASPGTGVQSTF
cdr3_nt: TGCAGTGCTAGTCCCGGGACAGGGGTCCAGTCCACCTTC

j_call: TRBJ2-7
d_call: TRBD1
clone_size: once
v_call: TRBV7-9
cdr3_aa: CASSQGRGRTVLYEQYF
cdr3_nt: TGTGCCAGCAGCCAGGGCAGGGGGCGTACAGTTCTCTACGAGCAGTACTTC

j_call: TRBJ1-5
d_call: NA
clone_size: NA
v_call: TRBV5-1
cdr3_aa: CASSPTTGQRNQPQHF
cdr3_nt: TGCGCCAGCAGCCCTACTACAGGACAGCGCAATCAGCCCCAGCATTTT

j_call: TRBJ1-1
d_call: TRBD1
clone_size: once
v_call: TRBV2
cdr3_aa: CASSVLQGTNTEAFF
cdr3_nt: TGTGCCAGCAGTGTCCTACAGGGGACAAACACTGAAGCTTTCTTT

j_call: TRBJ2-5
d_call: TRBD2
clone_size: NA
v_call: TRBV7-9
cdr3_aa: CASSRTTSGGPGETQYF
cdr3_nt: TGTGCCAGCAGCCGTACAACTAGCGGGGGCCCGGGGGAGACCCAGTACTTC

j_call: TRBJ1-2
d_call: NA
clone_size: NA
v_call: TRBV7-6
cdr3_aa: CASSPLNYGYTF
cdr3_nt: TGTGCCAGCAGCCCCTTAAACTATGGCTACACCTTC

j_call: TRBJ1-2
d_call: NA
clone_size: NA
v_call: TRBV5-4
cdr3_aa: CASSLVGRDYGYTF
cdr3_nt: TGTGCCAGCAGCTTGGTTGGCAGGGACTATGGCTACACCTTC

j_call: TRBJ2-3
d_call: NA
clone_size: NA
v_call: TRBV5-4
cdr3_aa: CASSLSYTDTQYF
cdr3_nt: TGTGCCAGCAGCTTGTCTTACACAGATACGCAGTATTTT

j_call: TRBJ1-5
d_call: NA
clone_size: NA
v_call: TRBV30
cdr3_aa: CAWSSREGQPQHF
cdr3_nt: TGTGCCTGGAGCAGCAGGGAGGGTCAGCCCCAGCATTTT

j_call: TRBJ1-1
d_call: TRBD1
clone_size: NA
v_call: TRBV10-3
cdr3_aa: CAISVKGQGIIEAFF
cdr3_nt: TGTGCCATATCAGTGAAGGGACAGGGGATTATTGAAGCTTTCTTT

j_call: TRBJ2-5
d_call: TRBD1
clone_size: NA
v_call: TRBV30
cdr3_aa: CAWSVGTGARQETQYF
cdr3_nt: TGTGCCTGGAGTGTAGGAACAGGGGCTCGCCAAGAGACCCAGTACTTC

j_call: TRBJ1-1
d_call: NA
clone_size: NA
v_call: TRBV29-1
cdr3_aa: CSVAGDTEAFF
cdr3_nt: TGCAGCGTTGCAGGGGACACTGAAGCTTTCTTT

j_call: TRBJ2-3
d_call: TRBD2
clone_size: few
v_call: TRBV5-4
cdr3_aa: CASSLAGGQSDTQYF
cdr3_nt: TGTGCCAGCAGCCTAGCGGGGGGGCAATCAGATACGCAGTATTTT

j_call: TRBJ1-4
d_call: TRBD1
clone_size: once
v_call: TRBV4-1
cdr3_aa: CASSQQPTGISSATNEKLFF
cdr3_nt: TGCGCCAGCAGCCAACAACCGACAGGGATAAGCTCCGCAACTAATGAAAAACTGTTTTTT

j_call: TRBJ1-5
d_call: NA
clone_size: NA
v_call: TRBV6-4
cdr3_aa: CASSCPPTENSNQPQHF
cdr3_nt: TGTGCCAGCAGTTGCCCCCCGACAGAGAATAGCAATCAGCCCCAGCATTTT

j_call: TRBJ2-1
d_call: NA
clone_size: NA
v_call: TRBV5-6
cdr3_aa: CASSLVGALGNEQFF
cdr3_nt: TGTGCCAGCAGCTTGGTGGGGGCTCTGGGCAATGAGCAGTTCTTC

j_call: TRBJ1-5
d_call: TRBD1
clone_size: few
v_call: TRBV2
cdr3_aa: CASSAAGGRQPQHF
cdr3_nt: TGTGCCAGCAGTGCGGCAGGGGGACGACAGCCCCAGCATTTT

j_call: TRBJ2-6
d_call: NA
clone_size: NA
v_call: TRBV30
cdr3_aa: CAWRKVGATGANVLTF
cdr3_nt: TGTGCCTGGCGTAAAGTGGGGGCAACTGGGGCCAACGTCCTGACTTTC

j_call: TRBJ2-7
d_call: NA
clone_size: once
v_call: TRBV5-1
cdr3_aa: CARVFGDSPYEQYF
cdr3_nt: TGCGCCAGGGTCTTCGGGGACTCACCCTACGAGCAGTACTTC

j_call: TRBJ2-7
d_call: NA
clone_size: NA
v_call: TRBV13
cdr3_aa: CASSPRQAPYEQYF
cdr3_nt: TGTGCCAGCAGCCCCAGACAGGCTCCCTACGAGCAGTACTTC

j_call: TRBJ2-2
d_call: NA
clone_size: NA
v_call: TRBV6-5
cdr3_aa: CASIWAGLNTGELFF
cdr3_nt: TGTGCCAGCATATGGGCGGGTCTGAACACCGGGGAGCTGTTTTTT

j_call: TRBJ1-2
d_call: NA
clone_size: few
v_call: TRBV11-2
cdr3_aa: CASSSRGTTNYGYTF
cdr3_nt: TGTGCCAGCAGCTCCCGGGGGACTACTAACTATGGCTACACCTTC

j_call: TRBJ2-7
d_call: NA
clone_size: NA
v_call: TRBV5-4
cdr3_aa: CASSLGQIDEQYF
cdr3_nt: TGTGCCAGCAGCTTGGGACAGATCGACGAGCAGTACTTC

j_call: TRBJ1-1
d_call: TRBD1
clone_size: NA
v_call: TRBV6-6
cdr3_aa: CASSRQGQDTEAFF
cdr3_nt: TGTGCCAGCAGCCGACAGGGTCAGGACACTGAAGCTTTCTTT